This T cell receptor beta chain was captured by sequencing in a study of cytomegalovirus exposure and HLA in healthy donors. Turning to the study itself: Earlier sequencing of 150 million to 200 million T cells yielded roughly 120 million unique TCR beta sequences. Whole-study results and caveats: Listed as cytomegalovirus-associated were more than 150 TCR beta chains.

The CDR3 contains 14 residues. The V end was cut by 1 base, the J end by 2 bases, with 8 bases between. Germline CDR1 reads LNHNV; CDR2 reads YYDKDF (reference sequence). This clone was detected a few times. Its antigen is as yet unknown. Unrecorded immune exposures were likely, despite nominal health at sampling. The PCR employed 60 Vbeta primers together with 13 Jbeta primers. This table comes from immunoSEQ multiplex PCR, and its TCRdb copy is limited to in-frame clones, with some not included. The repertoire has around 160,000 clones, over 80% of them found once; the top ten carry about 1.4%. The chain is built from TRBV15 and TRBJ2-5; tentative D call: TRBD2 (6 bases). This sequence was found in a woman aged 18-29 years in good health and CMV-seronegative. The sequenced sample was PBMCs. CDR3 sequence (DNA): TGTGCCACCAGCAGAGGGGGGGTACAAGAGACCCAGTACTTC. Protein sequence: CATSRGGVQETQYF. Full variable domain (rest looked up from reference TRBV15 and TRBJ2-5): DAMVIQNPRYQVTQFGKPVTLSCSQTLNHNVMYWYQQKSSQAPKLLFHYYDKDFNNEADTPDNFQSRRPNTSFCFLDIRSPGLGDTAMYLCATSRGGVQETQYFGPGTRLLVL.